Detailed here is one TCR beta chain. The target of this receptor is not known. There are no base qualities to consult, and no much larger clone falls within one base. The data derive from a study of T cell repertoires in cytomegalovirus infection (dated by TCRdb to between 2017 and 2020). A note on the overall study: The peptide stimulations were aimed at well-studied HLA-B-restricted epitopes as well as recently identified HLA-C-restricted CMV epitopes, whose presentation resists viral immunomodulation. Donor HLA type was relevant to the analysis, as public TCR beta signatures indicated carriage of CMV infection together with the matching HLA type. Findings and caveats that apply to the study as a whole: The ex vivo response was dominated by HLA-C-restricted CMV-specific TCR beta clonotypes, which also provided the single most frequent clonotype in two of eight donors. Cumulative frequency of public TCR beta family members discriminated carriers of CMV infection plus the relevant HLA type in this cohort and an independent roughly 350-donor cohort.

Read against the paper, the sample's treatment or condition label means: in vitro stimulation with specific CMV peptide epitopes to enrich CMV-specific T cells. For this chain, trimming is 6 bases at the V end and 8 bases at the J end, and the number of junction bases without a gene match is 8. From the cysteine through the phenylalanine, the CDR3 covers 14 amino acids. Of the read, only the CDR3 DNA is kept; its 42 bases are in frame from base 1. The germline V gene sets CDR1 to SGHNT and CDR2 to YENEEA. Sequencing relied on an Illumina HiSeq 1500. Using fastp trimming at Q25 and MiXCR clonotype assembly, TCRdb reanalyzed the public sequencing data and kept in-frame beta chains. Merged by CDR3 protein, the rows form single entries marked with the most common genes and DNA. The sample table records around 340,000 distinct CDR3 sequences; approximately 32% of these occur just once. 20% of the sample goes to the ten largest clones.

This material consisted of cultured PBMCs, taken from culture after CMV antigen stimulation. This TCR came from a human donor in good health (CMV status not recorded). Some clones in this sample may be carry-over from other donors' samples. Here the chain combines TRBV11-3 and TRBJ2-1; 9 nucleotides in the junction match TRBD2. The DNA reads as follows: TGTGCCAGCAGTAGCGCGGGAGGGTCCCATGAGCAGTTCTTC. Its product reads: CASSSAGGSHEQFF.